The clone carrying this T cell receptor (beta chain) has ten or more counts. Its specificity is not known. Assembly of TCR beta libraries relied on iRepertoire HTBI primers together with Arm-PCR of CDR3 regions. TCRdb processed the multiplex PCR reads anew with MiXCR; each CDR3 protein has one entry. The sample has hundreds of thousands of distinct CDR3 sequences, approximately 15% seen once; the top ten hold 30%. This CDR3 has 15 amino acids. Looked up from germline, CDR1 is SGHKS and CDR2 is YYEKEE (reference sequence). After removal of 4 bases from V and 13 bases from J, the junction contained 9 bases not matched to a gene. The data belong to a study of regulatory T cells in long-lasting Graves disease. Noted time point: newly diagnosed GD, antithyroid drugs for less than 3 months. RNA from PBMCs was the source of the TCR library. Study-level results: Less diverse TCR repertoires were seen in persistent Graves' patients than in newly diagnosed ones.

The sample was also reused in another study, on T cells in Graves' hyperthyroidism and ophthalmopathy.

The material was peripheral blood mononuclear cells (PBMCs), obtained at new diagnosis, from a patient treated with antithyroid drugs. The chain uses TRBV5-5 and TRBJ2-1, with TRBD2 matching 15 bases. The clonotype originates from a man in his forties with Graves disease. The CDR3 sequence: CASSPGLAGGPGQFF. DNA for the CDR3: TGTGCCAGCAGCCCCGGACTAGCGGGGGGGCCAGGACAGTTCTTC.